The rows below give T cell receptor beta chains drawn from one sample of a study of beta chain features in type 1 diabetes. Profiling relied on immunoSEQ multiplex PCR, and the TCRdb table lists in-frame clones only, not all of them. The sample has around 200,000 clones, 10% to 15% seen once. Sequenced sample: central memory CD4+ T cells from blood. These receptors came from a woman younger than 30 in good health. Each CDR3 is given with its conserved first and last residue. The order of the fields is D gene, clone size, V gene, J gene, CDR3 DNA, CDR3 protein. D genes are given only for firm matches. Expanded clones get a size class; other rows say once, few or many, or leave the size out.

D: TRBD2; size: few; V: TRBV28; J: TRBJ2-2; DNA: TGTGCCAGCAGTGGGACTAGCGGGAGGAGGGAGCTGTTTTTT; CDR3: CASSGTSGRRELFF
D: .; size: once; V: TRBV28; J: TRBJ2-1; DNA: TGTGCCAGCAGTTCCGCAGGGGATGGGTCCTACAATGAGCAGTTCTTC; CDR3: CASSSAGDGSYNEQFF
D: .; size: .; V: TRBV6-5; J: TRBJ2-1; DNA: TGTGCCAGCTACGGTCCCGAGGGCTATGAGCAGTTCTTC; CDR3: CASYGPEGYEQFF
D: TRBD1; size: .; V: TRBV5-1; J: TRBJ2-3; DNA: TGCGCCAGCAGACCCAGGGGGATCGGTGCAGATACGCAGTATTTT; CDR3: CASRPRGIGADTQYF
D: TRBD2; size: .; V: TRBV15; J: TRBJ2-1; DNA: TGTGCCACCAGCAGGCTAGCGGGAGTTCATGAGCAGTTCTTC; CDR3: CATSRLAGVHEQFF
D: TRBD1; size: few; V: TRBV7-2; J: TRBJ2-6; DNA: TGTGCCAGCAGCTTGACAGGGGCTGGGGCCAACGTCCTGACTTTC; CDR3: CASSLTGAGANVLTF
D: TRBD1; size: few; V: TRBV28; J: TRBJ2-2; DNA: TGTGCCAGCAGTTCGGGACAGGGGGGCACCGGGGAGCTGTTTTTT; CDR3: CASSSGQGGTGELFF
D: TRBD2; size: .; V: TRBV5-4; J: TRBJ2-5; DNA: TGTGCCAGCAGCTGGATGGCGGGAGTTGAGACCCAGTACTTC; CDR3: CASSWMAGVETQYF
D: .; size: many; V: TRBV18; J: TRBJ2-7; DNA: TGTGCCAGCTCCGGGACACCTTCCTACGAGCAGTACTTC; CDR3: CASSGTPSYEQYF
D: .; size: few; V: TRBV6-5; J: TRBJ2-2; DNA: TGTGCCAGCAGACGCCTCACCCGAGGGCCCGGGGAGCTGTTTTTT; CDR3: CASRRLTRGPGELFF
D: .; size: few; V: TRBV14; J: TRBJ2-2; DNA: TGTGCCAGCAGCCAAGGTTTAACCGGGGAGCTGTTTTTT; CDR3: CASSQGLTGELFF
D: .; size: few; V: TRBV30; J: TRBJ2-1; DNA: TGTGCCTGTTTAGGAACTAGCCGAGGTGAGCAGTTCTTC; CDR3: CACLGTSRGEQFF
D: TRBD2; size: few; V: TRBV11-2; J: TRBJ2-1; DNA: TGTGCCAGCAGCTCCCTCGGACTAGCGAACCCTCTGGAGTACAATGAGCAGTTCTTC; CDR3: CASSSLGLANPLEYNEQFF